This T cell receptor beta chain was recovered during a study of cytomegalovirus exposure and HLA in healthy donors. The PCR employed 60 Vbeta primers together with 13 Jbeta primers. Per the original data handling: Per a later analysis, the number of unique TCR beta chains was approximately 80 million, of which 8.5 million to 11 million were shared. The assay was immunoSEQ multiplex PCR, and TCRdb's table has in-frame clones only and misses some. V, J and clone size were drawn from that table, and D and trimming were deduced from the DNA. The sample contains 150,000 to 250,000 clones, roughly 85% of which appear only once. This sequence originates from a woman between 50 and 59 years old in good health and CMV-seronegative. Specimen: PBMCs.

In DNA, the CDR3 is TGCGCCAGCAGCTGGGGGGGACAGGGAGGAACAGGGACTGAAGCTTTCTTT. This translates into CASSWGGQGGTGTEAFF. The rearrangement uses TRBV5-1 and TRBJ1-1, with 9 bases matching TRBD1. The germline V gene has CDR1 SGHRS and CDR2 YFSETQ. V was clipped by 3 bases and J by 5 bases; unmatched bases: 14. The CDR3 is 17 amino acids.